These T cell receptor beta chains were read from a single sample in a study of a mutant IDH1 vaccine in newly diagnosed glioma. Sequencing was performed with immunoSEQ multiplex PCR; in TCRdb, only in-frame clones are kept and a portion is missing. Of about 59,000 clones in the sample, 91% were seen once. This sample comprised PBMCs, obtained from a glioma patient treated with radiotherapy, temozolomide or both. The receptors here all came from a man aged 50 or older with glioma. Each CDR3 is given with its conserved first and last residue. Each record gives: clone size, D gene, J gene, V gene, CDR3 protein, CDR3 DNA. A D gene is named only where the DNA matches it firmly. A clone size is listed for some rows: how often the clone was seen (once, few, many), or a class if it is expanded.

NA | TRBD1 | TRBJ1-1 | TRBV5-1 | CASSSRGTGITEAFF | TGCGCCAGCAGCTCCAGGGGGACAGGGATAACTGAAGCTTTCTTT
once | TRBD2 | TRBJ2-5 | TRBV7-2 | CASSFKGGETQYF | TGTGCCAGCAGCTTTAAGGGAGGGGAGACCCAGTACTTC
NA | NA | TRBJ1-2 | TRBV18 | CASSPGEDYGYTF | TGTGCCAGCTCACCAGGGGAGGACTATGGCTACACCTTC
NA | TRBD1 | TRBJ2-7 | TRBV7-9 | CASSGLTGGVSYEQYF | TGTGCCAGCAGCGGACTGACAGGGGGGGTTTCCTACGAGCAGTACTTC
NA | NA | TRBJ1-2 | TRBV2 | CASRGSGSYGYTF | TGTGCCAGCAGGGGGAGCGGGAGCTATGGCTACACCTTC
NA | TRBD2 | TRBJ2-3 | TRBV5-4 | CASSSGTSGRRSSTDTQYF | TGTGCCAGCAGCTCGGGGACTAGCGGGAGGCGATCTAGCACAGATACGCAGTATTTT
NA | TRBD2 | TRBJ2-1 | TRBV29-1 | CSVQASGRDEQFF | TGCAGCGTTCAGGCTAGCGGTCGGGATGAGCAGTTCTTC
NA | NA | TRBJ2-1 | TRBV29-1 | CSAGTSSYNEQFF | TGCAGCGCTGGGACATCGTCCTACAATGAGCAGTTCTTC
NA | NA | TRBJ1-3 | TRBV4-3 | CASSQDAGIANTIYF | TGCGCCAGCAGCCAAGATGCCGGGATTGCAAACACCATATATTTT
NA | NA | TRBJ1-4 | TRBV7-8 | CASSPPGGEKLFF | TGTGCCAGCAGCCCGCCTGGTGGGGAAAAACTGTTTTTT
NA | NA | TRBJ2-2 | TRBV21-1 | CASTPGQAGELFF | TGTGCCAGCACCCCCGGACAAGCCGGGGAGCTGTTTTTT
NA | NA | TRBJ1-1 | TRBV6-1 | CASRTTVGRNTEAFF | TGTGCCAGCCGGACGACAGTGGGCAGGAACACTGAAGCTTTCTTT
NA | TRBD1 | TRBJ1-5 | TRBV19 | CASSPLGQGVANQPQHF | TGTGCCAGTAGTCCCCTAGGACAGGGGGTCGCCAATCAGCCCCAGCATTTT
NA | TRBD2 | TRBJ2-2 | TRBV7-2 | CASSLGLAGGRDGELFF | TGTGCCAGCAGCTTGGGACTAGCGGGGGGGCGGGACGGGGAGCTGTTTTTT
NA | NA | TRBJ2-7 | TRBV19 | CASSVKGISGDGEQYF | TGTGCCAGTAGTGTAAAGGGGATCTCGGGAGATGGCGAGCAGTACTTC
NA | TRBD1 | TRBJ2-1 | TRBV19 | CASSTPDRGSMHEQFF | TGTGCCAGTAGTACCCCGGACAGGGGGTCGATGCATGAGCAGTTCTTC
NA | NA | TRBJ2-7 | TRBV2 | CASSAGGWTEQYF | TGTGCCAGCAGTGCCGGGGGCTGGACTGAGCAGTACTTC
NA | NA | TRBJ1-2 | TRBV4-1 | CASSQDGIRDSHGYTF | TGCGCCAGCAGCCAAGACGGGATCCGGGACTCTCATGGCTACACCTTC
NA | NA | TRBJ2-1 | TRBV7-9 | CASSSSSYNEQFF | TGTGCCAGCAGCAGCAGCTCCTACAATGAGCAGTTCTTC
NA | TRBD2 | TRBJ2-1 | TRBV11-3 | CASSRGLAQYNEQFF | TGTGCCAGCAGTAGGGGACTAGCGCAGTACAATGAGCAGTTCTTC
NA | NA | TRBJ1-4 | TRBV28 | CASRNQRSTLFF | TGTGCCAGCAGAAATCAGAGAAGTACTCTGTTTTTT
NA | NA | TRBJ2-1 | TRBV5-1 | CASSLTGDSYNEQFF | TGCGCCAGCAGCCTAACGGGGGACTCCTACAATGAGCAGTTCTTC
NA | NA | TRBJ1-4 | TRBV6-1 | CASLNPVTNEKLFF | TGTGCCAGCCTGAACCCCGTTACTAATGAAAAACTGTTTTTT